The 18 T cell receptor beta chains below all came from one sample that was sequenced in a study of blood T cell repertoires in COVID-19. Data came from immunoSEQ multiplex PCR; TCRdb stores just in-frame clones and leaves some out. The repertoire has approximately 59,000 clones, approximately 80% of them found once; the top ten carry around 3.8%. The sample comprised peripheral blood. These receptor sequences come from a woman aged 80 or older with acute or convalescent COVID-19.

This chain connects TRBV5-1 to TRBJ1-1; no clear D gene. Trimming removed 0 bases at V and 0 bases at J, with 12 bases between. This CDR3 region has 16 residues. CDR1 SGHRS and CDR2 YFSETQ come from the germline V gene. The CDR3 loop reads CASSLAGPGMNTEAFF. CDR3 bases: TGCGCCAGCAGCTTGGCCGGTCCGGGAATGAACACTGAAGCTTTCTTT.

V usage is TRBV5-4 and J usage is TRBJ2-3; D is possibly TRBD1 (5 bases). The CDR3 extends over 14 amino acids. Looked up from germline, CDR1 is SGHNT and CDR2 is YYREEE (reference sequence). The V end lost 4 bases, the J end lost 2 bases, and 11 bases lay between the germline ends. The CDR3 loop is CASSEKGNTDTQYF. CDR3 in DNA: TGTGCCAGCAGCGAGAAGGGGAACACAGATACGCAGTATTTT.

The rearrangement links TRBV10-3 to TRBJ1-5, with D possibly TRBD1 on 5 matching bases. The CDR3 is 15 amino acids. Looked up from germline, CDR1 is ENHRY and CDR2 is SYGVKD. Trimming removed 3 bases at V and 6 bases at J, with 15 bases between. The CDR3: CAISEDGGESQPQHF. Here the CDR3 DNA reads TGTGCCATCAGTGAAGACGGGGGGGAGAGTCAGCCCCAGCATTTT.

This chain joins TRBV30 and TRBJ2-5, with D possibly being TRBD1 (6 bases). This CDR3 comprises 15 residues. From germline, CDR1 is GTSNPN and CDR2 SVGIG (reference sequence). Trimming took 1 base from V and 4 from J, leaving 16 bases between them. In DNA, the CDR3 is TGTGCCTGGAGTGGAAACACAGGGATTTCAGAGACCCAGTACTTC. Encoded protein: CAWSGNTGISETQYF.

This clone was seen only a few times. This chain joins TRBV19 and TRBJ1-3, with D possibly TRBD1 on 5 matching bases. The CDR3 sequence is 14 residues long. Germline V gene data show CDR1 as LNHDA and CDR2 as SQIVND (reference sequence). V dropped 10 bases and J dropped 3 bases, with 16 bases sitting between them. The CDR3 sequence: CATSGDRGGNTIYF. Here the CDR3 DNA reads TGTGCCACGAGCGGGGACCGGGGTGGAAACACCATATATTTT.

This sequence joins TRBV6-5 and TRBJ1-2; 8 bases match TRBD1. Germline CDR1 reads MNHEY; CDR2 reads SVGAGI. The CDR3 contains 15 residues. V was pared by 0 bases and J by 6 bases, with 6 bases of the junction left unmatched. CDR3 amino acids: CASSYSGRGLDGYTF. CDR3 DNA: TGTGCCAGCAGTTACTCGGGCAGGGGGCTGGATGGCTACACCTTC.

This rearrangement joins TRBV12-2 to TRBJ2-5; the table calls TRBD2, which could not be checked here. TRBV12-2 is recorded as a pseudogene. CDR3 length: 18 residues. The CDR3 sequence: CASRLTPATSGVDETQYF. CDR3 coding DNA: TGTGCAAGTCGCTTAACCCCGGCGACTAGCGGGGTTGACGAGACCCAGTACTTC.

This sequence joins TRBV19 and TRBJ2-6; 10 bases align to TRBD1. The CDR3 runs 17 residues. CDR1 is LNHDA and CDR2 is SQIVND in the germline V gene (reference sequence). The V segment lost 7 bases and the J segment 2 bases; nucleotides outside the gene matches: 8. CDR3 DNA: TGTGCCAGTAACCGACAGGGGGCAGTAACTGGGGCCAACGTCCTGACTTTC. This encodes CASNRQGAVTGANVLTF.

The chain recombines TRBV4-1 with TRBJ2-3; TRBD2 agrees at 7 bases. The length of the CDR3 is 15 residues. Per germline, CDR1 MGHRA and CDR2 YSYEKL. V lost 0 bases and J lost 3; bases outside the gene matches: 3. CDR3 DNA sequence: TGCGCCAGCAGCCAAGACCCAGCGGGAACAGATACGCAGTATTTT. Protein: CASSQDPAGTDTQYF.

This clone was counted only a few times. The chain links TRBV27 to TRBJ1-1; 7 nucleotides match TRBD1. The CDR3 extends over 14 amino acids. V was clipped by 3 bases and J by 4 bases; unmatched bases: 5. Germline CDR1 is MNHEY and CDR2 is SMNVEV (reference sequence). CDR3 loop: CASSFDQGGTEAFF. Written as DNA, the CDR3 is TGTGCCAGCAGTTTTGACCAGGGGGGCACTGAAGCTTTCTTT.

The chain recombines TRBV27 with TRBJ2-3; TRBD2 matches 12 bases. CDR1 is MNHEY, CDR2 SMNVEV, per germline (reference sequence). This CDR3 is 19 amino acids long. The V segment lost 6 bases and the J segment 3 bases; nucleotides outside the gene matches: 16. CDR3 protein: CASSRTTLAGGKVTDTQYF. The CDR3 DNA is TGTGCCAGCAGCCGGACAACACTAGCGGGGGGTAAGGTAACAGATACGCAGTATTTT.

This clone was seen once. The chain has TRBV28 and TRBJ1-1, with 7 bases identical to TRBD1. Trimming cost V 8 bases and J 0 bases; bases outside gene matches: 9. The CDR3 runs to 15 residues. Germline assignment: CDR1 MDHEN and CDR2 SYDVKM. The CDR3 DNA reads TGTGCCAGCCGTCGGACAGGACCTATGAACACTGAAGCTTTCTTT. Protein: CASRRTGPMNTEAFF. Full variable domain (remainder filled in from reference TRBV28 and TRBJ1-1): DVKVTQSSRYLVKRTGEKVFLECVQDMDHENMFWYRQDPGLGLRLIYFSYDVKMKEKGDIPEGYSVSREKKERFSLILESASTNQTSMYLCASRRTGPMNTEAFFGQGTRLTVV.

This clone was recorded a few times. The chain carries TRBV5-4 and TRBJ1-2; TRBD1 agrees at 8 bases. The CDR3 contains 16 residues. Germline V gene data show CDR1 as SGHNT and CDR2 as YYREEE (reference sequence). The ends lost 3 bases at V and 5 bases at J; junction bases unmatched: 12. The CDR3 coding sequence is TGTGCCAGCAGCTACGGCCCCGCAGGGGGCGGTTATGGCTACACCTTC. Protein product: CASSYGPAGGGYGYTF.

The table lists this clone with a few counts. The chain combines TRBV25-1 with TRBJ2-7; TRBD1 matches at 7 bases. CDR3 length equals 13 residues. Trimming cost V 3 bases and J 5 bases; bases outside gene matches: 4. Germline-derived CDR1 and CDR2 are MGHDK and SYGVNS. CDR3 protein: CASSETGLHEQYF. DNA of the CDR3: TGTGCCAGCAGTGAGACAGGGCTCCACGAGCAGTACTTC.

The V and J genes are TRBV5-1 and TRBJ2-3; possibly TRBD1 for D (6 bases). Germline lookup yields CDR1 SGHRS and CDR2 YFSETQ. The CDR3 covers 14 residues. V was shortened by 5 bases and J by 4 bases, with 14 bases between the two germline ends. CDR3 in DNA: TGCGCCAGCAGGTTCCAGGGGCGCCCAGATACGCAGTATTTT. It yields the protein CASRFQGRPDTQYF.

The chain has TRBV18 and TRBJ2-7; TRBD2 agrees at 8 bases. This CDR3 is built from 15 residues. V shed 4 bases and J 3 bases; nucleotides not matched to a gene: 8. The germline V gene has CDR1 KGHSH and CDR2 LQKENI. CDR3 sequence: CASSQPGLGNYEQYF. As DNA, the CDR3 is TGTGCCAGCTCACAACCGGGACTAGGTAACTACGAGCAGTACTTC.

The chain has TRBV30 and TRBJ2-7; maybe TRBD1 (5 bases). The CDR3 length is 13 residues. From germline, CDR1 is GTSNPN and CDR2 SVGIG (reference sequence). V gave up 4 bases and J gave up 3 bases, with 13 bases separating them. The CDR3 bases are TGTGCCTGGACCCACAGGCCGGGCTACGAGCAGTACTTC. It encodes CAWTHRPGYEQYF.

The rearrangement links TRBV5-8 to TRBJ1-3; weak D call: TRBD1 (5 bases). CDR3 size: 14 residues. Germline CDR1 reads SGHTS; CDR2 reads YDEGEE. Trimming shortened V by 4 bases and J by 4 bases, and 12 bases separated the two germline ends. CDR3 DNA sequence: TGTGCCAGCAGCCGAACGAGACAGGGAAACACCATATATTTT. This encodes CASSRTRQGNTIYF. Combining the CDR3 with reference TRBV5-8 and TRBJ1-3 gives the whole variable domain EAGVTQSPTHLIKTRGQQATLRCSPISGHTSVYWYQQALGLGLQFLLWYDEGEERNRGNFPPRFSGRQFPNYSSELNVNALELEDSALYLCASSRTRQGNTIYFGEGSWLTVV.